This entry describes one T cell receptor beta chain. There is no known antigen for this receptor. No base qualities exist here, and no much larger clone lies one base off it. Genomic DNA was extracted from sorted cells for sequencing of the TCRbeta CDR3 region. The immunoSEQ Assay was used for sequencing of TCRbeta CDR3 regions. The table was pulled from immuneACCESS by TCRdb, which kept in-frame rearrangements only. Such tables lose some clones; where checked, under half of the loss comes from unresolved V genes, and the rest has no known cause. For this sample there are 70,000 to 95,000 clones; roughly four fifths appear just once. The ten largest clonotypes hold 1.5% to 2% of the sample. These data originate in a study of OX40 agonist ivuxolimab in advanced cancers. Looking at the study overall: The costimulatory receptor OX40 (CD134) was targeted by ivuxolimab, a fully human IgG2 agonistic monoclonal antibody. Among the roughly 52 dose-escalation patients, around 20 had hepatocellular carcinoma, roughly 15 melanoma, 9 renal cell carcinoma and 9 head and neck cancer. Patients were allowed to have had prior anti-PD-1, anti-PD-L1 or anti-CTLA-4 therapy, and roughly 40% of the dose-escalation patients had previously received checkpoint inhibitors. The monotherapy dose-escalation portion (N = 52 patients) of the phase I ivuxolimab trial is reported in the paper. In the dose-escalation cohort, roughly 82% of patients were male, and the mean age was 60 years with a range of roughly 20 to 80. Partial responses were achieved by three dose-escalation patients, of whom one had hepatocellular carcinoma and two had cutaneous melanoma. Intravenous ivuxolimab was administered to patients every 2 weeks at six dose levels: 0.01, 0.1, 0.3, 1.5, 3 and 10 mg/kg. Peripheral TCRbeta sequencing was intended to test whether TCR sequence diversity was altered and clonal T-cell expansion was caused by ivuxolimab.

General conclusions and limits of the study: In partial responders in the 0.1-3.0 mg/kg groups, normalized peripheral clonal expansion was found to be among the lowest, especially among CD8+ T cells. Antigen specificity was not determined for the clonally expanded peripheral T cells. On average, CD8+ T cells showed more expanded clones than CD4+ T cells after ivuxolimab. At doses from 0.1 to 3.0 mg/kg, clonal expansion was seen in both CD4+ and CD8+ blood T cells between baseline and week 6. Low levels of normalized T-cell clonal expansion were also seen in some patients who did not respond.

Trimming removed 8 bases from V and 7 bases from J, leaving 17 bases between the germline ends. Reading the germline V gene (reference sequence) gives CDR1 WNHNN and CDR2 SYGVQD. Its CDR3 holds 13 amino acids, cysteine through phenylalanine. Only the CDR3 DNA is retained, 39 bases long and in frame from the first base. The trial excluded patients who had a history of autoimmune disease or who were on systemic immunosuppression. Peripheral blood for TCR sequencing was collected from all dose cohorts at baseline, on cycle 4 day 1, and on cycle 7 day 1. Samples came from an open-label, multicenter, first-in-human phase I dose-escalation trial of ivuxolimab. Adults with locally advanced or metastatic melanoma, renal cell carcinoma, hepatocellular carcinoma or head and neck squamous cell carcinoma were enrolled in the trial. Before TCR sequencing, CD4+ and CD8+ T cells were separately sorted from peripheral blood.

This receptor was taken from an adult with an advanced solid tumor such as melanoma, head and neck, liver or kidney cancer. Source: CD4+ or CD8+ T cells sorted from blood, taken in a trial of the OX40 agonist ivuxolimab. The chain couples TRBV10-1 to TRBJ2-5; TRBD1 is perhaps the D gene, given 6 matching bases. The nucleotide sequence reads as follows: TGCGCCAGCCCCGAGACAGGACTTGTGACCCAGTACTTC. It translates to CASPETGLVTQYF.